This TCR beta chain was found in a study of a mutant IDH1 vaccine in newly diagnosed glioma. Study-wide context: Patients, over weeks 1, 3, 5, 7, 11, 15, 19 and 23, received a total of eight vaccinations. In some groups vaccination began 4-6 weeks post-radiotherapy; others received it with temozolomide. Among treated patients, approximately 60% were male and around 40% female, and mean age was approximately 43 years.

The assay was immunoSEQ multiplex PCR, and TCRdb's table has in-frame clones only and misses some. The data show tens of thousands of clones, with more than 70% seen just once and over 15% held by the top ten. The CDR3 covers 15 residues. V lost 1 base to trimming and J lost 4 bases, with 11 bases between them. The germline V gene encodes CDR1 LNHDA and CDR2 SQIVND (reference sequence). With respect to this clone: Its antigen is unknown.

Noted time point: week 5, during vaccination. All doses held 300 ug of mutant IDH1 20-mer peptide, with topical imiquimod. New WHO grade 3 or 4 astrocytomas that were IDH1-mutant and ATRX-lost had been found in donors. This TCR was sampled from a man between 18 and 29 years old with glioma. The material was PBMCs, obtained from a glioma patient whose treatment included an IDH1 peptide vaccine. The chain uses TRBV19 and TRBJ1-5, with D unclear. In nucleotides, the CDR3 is TGTGCCAGTAGTATAGCTGGGCGTGGGAATCAGCCCCAGCATTTT. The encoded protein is CASSIAGRGNQPQHF.